The 8 T cell receptor beta chains listed next were all sequenced from one sample in a study of identical twins. One entry per CDR3 protein results from TCRdb running MiXCR on the 5' RACE reads. The table records approximately 700,000 distinct CDR3 sequences, approximately 6% of them present only once. The sample was naive T cells sorted from blood. Every receptor here comes from a man aged 18 to 29 in good health.

The chain carries TRBV25-1 and TRBJ2-5; D call uncertain. This CDR3 region has 17 residues. CDR1 is MGHDK, CDR2 SYGVNS, per germline. Trimming shortened V by 1 base and J by 6 bases, and 21 bases separated the two germline ends. The CDR3 nucleotides read TGTGCCAGCAGTGAATTCGGTCTTGGCGGTGGATGGAAGACCCAGTACTTC. This encodes CASSEFGLGGGWKTQYF.

This clonotype was seen ten or more times. The chain employs TRBV27 and TRBJ2-3; weak D call: TRBD2 (6 bases). Trimming stripped 3 bases from V and 9 bases from J, with 22 bases between. The length of the CDR3 is 16 residues. CDR1 is MNHEY and CDR2 is SMNVEV in the germline V gene (reference sequence). CDR3 DNA: TGTGCCAGCAGTTTGGGCTCGGAGGGAGCGCTCCTAACGCAGTATTTT. Its translation is CASSLGSEGALLTQYF.

This clonotype appeared many times. This rearrangement joins TRBV24-1 to TRBJ2-1; D may be TRBD2 (5 bases). Germline CDR1 and CDR2: KGHDR and SFDVKD. V gave up 5 bases and J gave up 5 bases, with 12 bases separating them. CDR3 length equals 14 residues. The CDR3 nucleotides read TGTGCCACCAGTGGAAGACTATTAAACAATGAGCAGTTCTTC. This encodes CATSGRLLNNEQFF.

Comment on this clonotype: Given the absence of the conserved phenylalanine or tryptophan at the CDR3 end, a read error is likely. The chain has TRBV27 and TRBJ2-1, with 7 bases identical to TRBD2. This CDR3 region has 15 residues. Germline-derived CDR1 and CDR2 are MNHEY and SMNVEV (reference sequence). J lost 6 bases, V lost 2 bases, and 7 bases had no gene match. This CDR3 reads CASSLLQGRANEQFY. The CDR3 bases are TGTGCCAGCAGTTTACTACAAGGGAGGGCCAATGAGCAGTTCTAC.

This clonotype appeared many times. The chain employs TRBV12-3 or TRBV12-4 and TRBJ1-5; D ambiguous. Between the trimmed V and J ends, which lost 2 bases and 1 base, there was a span of 3 bases. The CDR3 has 13 residues. The CDR3 region is CASSLNSNQPQHF. The CDR3 DNA sequence: TGTGCCAGCAGTTTAAACAGCAATCAGCCCCAGCATTTT.

This clonotype was counted only a few times. The chain has TRBV6-1 and TRBJ1-2, with a possible D match to TRBD1 (5 bases). The CDR3 totals 14 residues. Germline V lookup: CDR1 MNHNS, CDR2 SASEGT. V gave up 6 bases and J gave up 7 bases, with 18 bases separating them. The CDR3 loop reads CASRNSGLGFGYTF. As DNA, the CDR3 is TGTGCCAGCAGAAATTCAGGGTTGGGTTTTGGCTACACCTTC.

This clonotype was found many times. The V and J genes are TRBV27 and TRBJ1-2; the D is unclear. Germline assignment: CDR1 MNHEY and CDR2 SMNVEV (reference sequence). The CDR3 totals 13 residues. The V gene lost 2 bases and the J gene lost 8 bases, with 12 bases spanning the gap. This CDR3 reads CASSLLDFGGYTF. The DNA for the CDR3 is TGTGCCAGCAGTTTACTGGATTTTGGAGGCTACACCTTC.

This clonotype has more than one count but fewer than ten. This chain links TRBV3-1 with TRBJ1-1, with 8 positions matching TRBD1. V lost 3 bases and J lost 5; bases outside the gene matches: 5. Looked up from germline, CDR1 is LGHDT and CDR2 is YNNKEL (reference sequence). The CDR3 sequence is 14 residues long. The CDR3 DNA reads TGTGCCAGCAGCCACCCGACAGGGGTGACTGAAGCTTTCTTT. Its translation: CASSHPTGVTEAFF.